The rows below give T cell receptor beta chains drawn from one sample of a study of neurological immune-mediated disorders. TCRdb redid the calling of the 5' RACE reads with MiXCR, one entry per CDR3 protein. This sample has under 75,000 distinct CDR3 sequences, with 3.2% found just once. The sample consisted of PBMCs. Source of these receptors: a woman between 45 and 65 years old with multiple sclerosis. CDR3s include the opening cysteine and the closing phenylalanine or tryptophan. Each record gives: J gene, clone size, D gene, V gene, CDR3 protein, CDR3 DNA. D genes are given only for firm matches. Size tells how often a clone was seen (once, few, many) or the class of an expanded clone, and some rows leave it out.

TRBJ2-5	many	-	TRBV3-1	CASSQEGRQTQYF	TGTGCCAGCAGCCAAGAGGGGCGGCAGACCCAGTACTTC
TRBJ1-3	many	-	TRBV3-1	CASSDITVSGNTIYF	TGTGCCAGCAGCGATATAACAGTATCGGGAAACACCATATATTTT
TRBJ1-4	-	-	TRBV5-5	CASSFGDATNEKLFF	TGTGCCAGCAGCTTTGGGGACGCAACTAATGAAAAACTGTTTTTT
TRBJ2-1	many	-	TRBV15	CATSRATGTGFNEQFF	TGTGCCACCAGCAGAGCTACCGGGACCGGATTCAATGAGCAGTTCTTC
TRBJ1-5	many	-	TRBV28	CASIPRRAGNQPQHF	TGTGCCAGCATCCCCCGCCGTGCGGGCAATCAGCCCCAGCATTTT
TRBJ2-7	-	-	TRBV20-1	CSARSHIEGGTSSYEQYF	TGCAGTGCTAGGTCCCACATAGAGGGAGGCACTAGCTCCTACGAGCAGTACTTC
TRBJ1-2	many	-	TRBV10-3	CAISEWTGTFSNYGYTF	TGTGCCATCAGTGAGTGGACGGGAACTTTTTCTAACTATGGCTACACCTTC
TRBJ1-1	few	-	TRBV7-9	CASSGKMNTEAFF	TGTGCCAGCAGCGGGAAGATGAACACTGAAGCTTTCTTT
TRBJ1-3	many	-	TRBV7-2	CASSFSQGSGNTIYF	TGTGCCAGCAGCTTCTCACAGGGCTCTGGAAACACCATATATTTT
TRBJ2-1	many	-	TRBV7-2	CASSTPATLRYEQFF	TGTGCCAGCAGCACCCCCGCGACACTACGGTATGAGCAGTTCTTC
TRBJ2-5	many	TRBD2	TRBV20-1	CSARLAEIQETQYF	TGCAGTGCCAGACTAGCGGAAATTCAAGAGACCCAGTACTTC
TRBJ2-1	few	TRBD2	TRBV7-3	CASSRIGSGRRGSYNEQFF	TGTGCCAGCAGCCGCATCGGTAGCGGGAGAAGGGGATCCTACAATGAGCAGTTCTTC
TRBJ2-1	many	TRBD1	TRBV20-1	CSAKRGRGYNEQFF	TGCAGTGCTAAAAGGGGGCGCGGGTACAATGAGCAGTTCTTC
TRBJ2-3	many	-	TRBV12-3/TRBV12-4	CASREDTQYF	TGTGCCAGCCGGGAAGATACGCAGTATTTT
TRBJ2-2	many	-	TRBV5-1	CASSLGQADTGELFF	TGCGCCAGCAGCTTGGGGCAGGCGGACACCGGGGAGCTGTTTTTT
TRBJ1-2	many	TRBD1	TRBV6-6	CASSGTEDGYTF	TGTGCCAGCAGTGGGACAGAGGATGGCTACACCTTC
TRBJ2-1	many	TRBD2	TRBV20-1	CSANDPPSGPAFF	TGCAGTGCTAACGACCCTCCTAGCGGGCCTGCGTTCTTC
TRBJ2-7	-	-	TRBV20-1	CSARYREYEQYF	TGCAGTGCTAGGTACAGGGAATACGAGCAGTACTTC
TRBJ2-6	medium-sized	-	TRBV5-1	CASTLSGANVLTF	TGCGCCAGCACCCTCTCTGGGGCCAACGTCCTGACTTTC
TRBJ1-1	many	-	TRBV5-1	CASSLVEGRNTEAFF	TGCGCCAGCAGCTTGGTTGAGGGGAGGAACACTGAAGCTTTCTTT
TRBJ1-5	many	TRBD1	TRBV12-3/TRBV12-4	CASNPQGVSQPQHF	TGTGCCAGCAACCCCCAGGGGGTAAGTCAGCCCCAGCATTTT
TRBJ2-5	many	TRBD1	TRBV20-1	CSARDRTGGLETQYF	TGCAGTGCTAGAGATAGGACAGGGGGCTTAGAGACCCAGTACTTC
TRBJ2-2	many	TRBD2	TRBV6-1	CASQIAGAGDTGELFF	TGTGCCAGCCAAATCGCGGGAGCGGGAGACACCGGGGAGCTGTTTTTT
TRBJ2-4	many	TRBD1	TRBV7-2	CASSFGQGAGGGNIQYF	TGTGCCAGCAGCTTCGGACAGGGGGCGGGGGGTGGAAACATTCAGTACTTC
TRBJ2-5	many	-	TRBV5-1	CASSPGTEIRQETQYF	TGCGCCAGCAGCCCGGGGACCGAAATTCGCCAAGAGACCCAGTACTTC
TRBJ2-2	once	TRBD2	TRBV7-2	CASSTGLAKAGELFF	TGTGCCAGCAGCACGGGACTAGCGAAAGCCGGGGAGCTGTTTTTT
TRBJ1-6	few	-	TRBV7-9	CASSLETGISPLHF	TGTGCCAGCAGCCTGGAGACAGGAATCTCACCCCTCCACTTT
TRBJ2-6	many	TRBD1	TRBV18	CASSPPRTGASSGANVLTF	TGTGCCAGCTCACCACCCCGGACAGGGGCCTCCTCTGGGGCCAACGTCCTGACTTTC
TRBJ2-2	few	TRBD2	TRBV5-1	CASSLRQRGALNTGELFF	TGCGCCAGCAGCCTACGGCAGCGGGGGGCCTTGAACACCGGGGAGCTGTTTTTT